The rows below give T cell receptor beta chains drawn from one sample of a study of T cell changes during pregnancy in multiple sclerosis. Here immunoSEQ multiplex PCR was the method, and the copy in TCRdb shows in-frame clones only, minus some. The sample gives roughly 63,000 clones, about 92% of which show up once; under 5% is in the top ten. Source: CD8+ T cells from peripheral blood mononuclear cells, taken in the second trimester of pregnancy. The receptors originated from a female donor with multiple sclerosis, enrolled in a pregnancy study. The CDR3 runs from the conserved cysteine through the conserved F or W.

V	J	CDR3
TRBV27	TRBJ2-1	CASSSGTGTYNEQFF
TRBV4-2	TRBJ2-5	CASSQKGAQYF
TRBV6-6	TRBJ1-5	CASSARGDYSNQPQHF
TRBV30	TRBJ2-2	CAWRQLEDTGELFF
TRBV4-1	TRBJ2-1	CASSQEGTPYNEQFF
TRBV19	TRBJ2-1	CASSMGLVVYNEQFF
TRBV29-1	TRBJ2-7	CSVMGARAPRSYEQYF
TRBV29-1	TRBJ1-1	CSVVGQGEKGDTEAFF
TRBV2	TRBJ2-2	CASRTGELFF
TRBV4-3	TRBJ2-1	CASSRAGVNEQFF
TRBV4-3	TRBJ2-2	CASSQDLRGASGELFF
TRBV7-9	TRBJ2-5	CASSLAGETQYF
TRBV28	TRBJ1-2	CASSSTGDYGYTF
TRBV7-2	TRBJ1-1	CASTNTGLNTEAFF
TRBV7-2	TRBJ2-7	CASSLNRANEQYF
TRBV19	TRBJ1-4	CASTSGQGNEKLFF
TRBV27	TRBJ1-4	CASGPRDRAIELFF